A single sample gave rise to the 14 T cell receptor beta chains below, sequenced in a study of blood T cells in healthy people across ages. A second 7 to 11 cycle PCR used barcoded and J-beta primers. TCRdb fed the 5' RACE reads into MiXCR, producing one record per CDR3 protein. The sample consists of around 1,700,000 distinct CDR3 sequences, 28% of them appearing once. Sequencing input: blood. All receptors come from a woman aged 25 to 39 in good health.

This chain uses TRBV7-9 with TRBJ1-6; 8 bases are a match to TRBD1. Trimming cost V 2 bases and J 7 bases; bases outside gene matches: 4. The CDR3 covers 15 residues. Germline V gene data show CDR1 as SEHNR and CDR2 as FQNEAQ (reference sequence). In DNA form, the CDR3 reads TGTGCCAGCAGCTTATTTGGACAGGGAAATTCACCCCTCCACTTT. Protein product: CASSLFGQGNSPLHF.

This clonotype was counted ten times or more. This sequence joins TRBV4-1 and TRBJ2-5, with 7 bases that match TRBD1. V lost 0 bases to trimming and J lost 1 base; unmatched junction nucleotides: 5. Germline lookup yields CDR1 MGHRA and CDR2 YSYEKL. The CDR3 totals 16 residues. CDR3 protein: CASSQDQGVRQETQYF. The CDR3, as DNA: TGCGCCAGCAGCCAAGATCAGGGGGTGCGCCAAGAGACCCAGTACTTC.

This clonotype appeared many times. The gene calls are TRBV6-5 and TRBJ2-1, with 9 bases that match TRBD1. Trimming removed 2 bases from V and 1 base from J; junction bases left unmatched: 3. The CDR3 length is 16 residues. The germline V gene has CDR1 MNHEY and CDR2 SVGAGI. This CDR3 is CASSYGTGRSYNEQFF. Here the CDR3 DNA reads TGTGCCAGCAGTTACGGGACAGGGCGGTCCTACAATGAGCAGTTCTTC.

The V and J genes are TRBV2 and TRBJ2-1; 9 nucleotides match TRBD1. Germline V gene lookup returns CDR1 SNHLY and CDR2 FYNNEI. The CDR3 is 16 residues long. Trimming took 1 base from V and 4 from J; bases not matched to a gene: 5. The CDR3 nucleotides read TGTGCCAGCAGTGAAGGGGGGACAGGGTTTTACAATGAGCAGTTCTTC. Translated: CASSEGGTGFYNEQFF. Supplemented by reference TRBV2 and TRBJ2-1, the full variable domain reads EPEVTQTPSHQVTQMGQEVILRCVPISNHLYFYWYRQILGQKVEFLVSFYNNEISEKSEIFDDQFSVERPDGSNFTLKIRSTKLEDSAMYFCASSEGGTGFYNEQFFGPGTRLTVL.

This clonotype has more than one count but fewer than ten. The junction and the germline gene differ at one end; a read error may be behind it. This chain uses TRBV20-1 with TRBJ2-4; TRBD1 matches at 7 bases. The germline gives CDR1 DFQATT, CDR2 SNEGSKA (reference sequence). CDR3 size: 15 residues. The CDR3 sequence: CSASTARGGENIRYF. CDR3 nucleotides: TGCAGTGCTAGTACCGCGCGAGGGGGCGAAAACATTCGGTACTTC.

V gene TRBV10-2 combines with J gene TRBJ2-1; the D is unclear. The CDR3 covers 13 residues. CDR1 WSHSY and CDR2 SAAADI come from the germline V gene. V lost 3 bases and J lost 9, with 12 bases in between. CDR3 in DNA: TGCGCCAGCAGTGACCTCCACCTTGGTGAGCAGTTCTTC. Encoded protein: CASSDLHLGEQFF.

This clonotype was recorded many times. J is TRBJ2-7 and V is TRBV20-1; 8 bases are a match to TRBD1. J was trimmed by 0 bases and V by 3 bases; bases with no gene match: 1. The CDR3 is made up of 13 amino acids. Germline assignment: CDR1 DFQATT and CDR2 SNEGSKA (reference sequence). The DNA for the CDR3 is TGCAGTGCTAGGGACAGGGCCTCCTACGAGCAGTACTTC. This translates into CSARDRASYEQYF.

This clonotype was counted between two and nine times. In DNA form, the CDR3 reads TGTGCCAGCAGTGACCCCCAGCGGGGCCGAAGTTTTCAAGAGACCCAGTACTTC. Encoded protein: CASSDPQRGRSFQETQYF. The chain couples TRBV2 to TRBJ2-5, with 7 nucleotides matching TRBD2. Germline CDR1 and CDR2: SNHLY and FYNNEI. CDR3 length equals 18 residues. Trimming cost V 3 bases and J 2 bases; bases outside gene matches: 15. The whole variable domain, filled in from reference TRBV2 and TRBJ2-5, reads EPEVTQTPSHQVTQMGQEVILRCVPISNHLYFYWYRQILGQKVEFLVSFYNNEISEKSEIFDDQFSVERPDGSNFTLKIRSTKLEDSAMYFCASSDPQRGRSFQETQYFGPGTRLLVL.

This clonotype was detected only a few times. The chain couples TRBV4-1 to TRBJ2-3; TRBD1 or TRBD2 may be the D gene (6 bases each). Germline V lookup: CDR1 MGHRA, CDR2 YSYEKL. V shed 4 bases and J shed 2 bases, with 16 bases lying between them. The CDR3 contains 16 residues. In nucleotides, the CDR3 is TGCGCCAGCAGCCGAGAGGTGGGGGGCGTCACAGATACGCAGTATTTT. Protein product: CASSREVGGVTDTQYF.

This chain connects TRBV18 to TRBJ2-4; TRBD1 matches 7 bases. Germline V gene lookup returns CDR1 KGHSH and CDR2 LQKENI. CDR3 length equals 14 residues. Trimming at V came to 2 bases and at J to 5 bases, leaving 3 bases not matched to a gene. CDR3 sequence (DNA): TGTGCCAGCTCACCAAGAGGGGGCGAAAACATTCAGTACTTC. It codes for CASSPRGGENIQYF.

This clonotype was detected ten times or more. An end of the junction differs from the germline gene, which may be a read error. This chain uses TRBV12-3 or TRBV12-4 with TRBJ2-5; D not resolved. The CDR3 is 14 residues long. The CDR3 DNA is TGTGCCAGCAGTTTGGCAGGAACTCAAGAGATCCAGTACTTC. It encodes CASSLAGTQEIQYF.

This chain joins TRBV10-3 and TRBJ2-7; TRBD2 agrees at 8 bases. Per germline, CDR1 ENHRY and CDR2 SYGVKD. V was pared by 8 bases and J by 0 bases, with 9 bases of the junction left unmatched. The CDR3 consists of 15 residues. Here the CDR3 DNA reads TGTGCCATCCGCCGGAGCGGGGGAGGCTCCTACGAGCAGTACTTC. As protein: CAIRRSGGGSYEQYF.

This clonotype appeared many times. The chain couples TRBV4-2 to TRBJ2-1; 11 bases match TRBD2. J gave up 2 bases and V 2 bases, and 2 bases lay outside the gene matches. The CDR3 is 16 amino acids. The V gene's germline CDR1 is LGHNA and CDR2 YNFKEQ. The DNA for the CDR3 is TGTGCCAGCAGCCAACTTAGCGGGGGGGCCTACAATGAGCAGTTCTTC. Amino acids: CASSQLSGGAYNEQFF.

This chain joins TRBV9 and TRBJ1-5, with 7 nucleotides matching TRBD1. The germline V gene has CDR1 SGDLS and CDR2 YYNGEE. The CDR3 runs 15 residues. V lost 0 bases and J lost 4; bases outside the gene matches: 4. CDR3 DNA sequence: TGTGCCAGCAGCGTAGATGGACAGGTTAATCAGCCCCAGCATTTT. It specifies CASSVDGQVNQPQHF.